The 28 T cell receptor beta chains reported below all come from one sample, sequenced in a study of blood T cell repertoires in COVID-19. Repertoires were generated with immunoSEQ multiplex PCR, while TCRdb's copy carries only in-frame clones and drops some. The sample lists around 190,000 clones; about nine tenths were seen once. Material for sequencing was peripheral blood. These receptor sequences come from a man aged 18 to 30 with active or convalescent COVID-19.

CDR3 sequence: CASRTTGTGGQPQHF. CDR3 nucleotide sequence: TGTGCCAGTAGGACAACCGGGACAGGGGGTCAGCCCCAGCATTTT. The chain carries TRBV19 and TRBJ1-5, with 11 bases matching TRBD1. With V trimmed by 6 bases and J by 6 bases, 7 bases remained unmatched. CDR3 length: 15 residues. From germline, CDR1 is LNHDA and CDR2 SQIVND (reference sequence).

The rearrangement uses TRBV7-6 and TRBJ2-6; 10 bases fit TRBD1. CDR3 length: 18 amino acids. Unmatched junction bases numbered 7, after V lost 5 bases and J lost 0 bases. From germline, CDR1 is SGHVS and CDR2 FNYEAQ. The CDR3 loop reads CASSADRGWNSGANVLTF. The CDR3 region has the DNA TGTGCCAGCAGCGCGGACAGGGGGTGGAACTCTGGGGCCAACGTCCTGACTTTC.

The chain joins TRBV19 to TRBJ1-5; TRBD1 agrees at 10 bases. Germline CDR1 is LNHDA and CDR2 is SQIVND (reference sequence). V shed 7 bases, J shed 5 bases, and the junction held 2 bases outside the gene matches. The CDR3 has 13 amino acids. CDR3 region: CASTGTGDQPQHF. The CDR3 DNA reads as TGTGCCAGTACCGGGACAGGGGATCAGCCCCAGCATTTT.

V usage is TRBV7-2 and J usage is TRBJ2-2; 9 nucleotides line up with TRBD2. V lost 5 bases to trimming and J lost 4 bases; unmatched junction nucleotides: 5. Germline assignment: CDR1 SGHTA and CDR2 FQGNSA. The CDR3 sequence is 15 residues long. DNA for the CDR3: TGTGCCAGCAGCCCTGGACTAGCGATCACCGGGGAGCTGTTTTTT. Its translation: CASSPGLAITGELFF.

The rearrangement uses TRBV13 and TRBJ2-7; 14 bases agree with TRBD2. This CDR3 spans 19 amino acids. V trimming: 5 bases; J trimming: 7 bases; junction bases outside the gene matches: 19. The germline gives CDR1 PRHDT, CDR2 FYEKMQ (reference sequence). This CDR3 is CASSPEPGLAGDGVLEQYF. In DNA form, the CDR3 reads TGTGCCAGCAGCCCAGAACCGGGACTAGCGGGAGATGGCGTTTTGGAGCAGTACTTC.

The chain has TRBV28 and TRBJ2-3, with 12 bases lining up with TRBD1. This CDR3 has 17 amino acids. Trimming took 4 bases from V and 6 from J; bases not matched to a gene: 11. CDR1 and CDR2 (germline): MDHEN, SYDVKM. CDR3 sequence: CASSSRSGTGGPDTQYF. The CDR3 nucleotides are TGTGCCAGCAGTTCGCGCTCCGGGACAGGGGGCCCGGATACGCAGTATTTT.

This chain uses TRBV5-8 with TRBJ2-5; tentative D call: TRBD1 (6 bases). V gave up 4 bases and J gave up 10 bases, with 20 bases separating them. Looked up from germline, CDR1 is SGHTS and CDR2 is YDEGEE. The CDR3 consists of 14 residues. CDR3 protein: CASSPEQGFTSQYF. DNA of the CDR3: TGTGCCAGCAGCCCGGAACAGGGTTTTACGAGCCAGTACTTC.

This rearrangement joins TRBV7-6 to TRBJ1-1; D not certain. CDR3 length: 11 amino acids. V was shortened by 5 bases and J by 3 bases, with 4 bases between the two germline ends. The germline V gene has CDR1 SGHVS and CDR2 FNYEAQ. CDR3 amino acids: CASSPDTEAFF. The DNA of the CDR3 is TGTGCCAGCAGCCCTGACACTGAAGCTTTCTTT.

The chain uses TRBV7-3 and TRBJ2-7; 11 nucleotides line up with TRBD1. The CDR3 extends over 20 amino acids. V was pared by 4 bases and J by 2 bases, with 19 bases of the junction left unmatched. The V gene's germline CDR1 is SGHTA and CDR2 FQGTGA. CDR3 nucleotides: TGTGCCAGCAGCTACAAAAGAGGGGTAATTCGGGACAGGGGGACCTACGAGCAGTACTTC. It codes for CASSYKRGVIRDRGTYEQYF. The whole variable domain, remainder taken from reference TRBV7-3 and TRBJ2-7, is GAGVSQTPSNKVTEKGKYVELRCDPISGHTALYWYRQSLGQGPEFLIYFQGTGAADDSGLPNDRFFAVRPEGSVSTLKIQRTERGDSAVYLCASSYKRGVIRDRGTYEQYFGPGTRLTVT.

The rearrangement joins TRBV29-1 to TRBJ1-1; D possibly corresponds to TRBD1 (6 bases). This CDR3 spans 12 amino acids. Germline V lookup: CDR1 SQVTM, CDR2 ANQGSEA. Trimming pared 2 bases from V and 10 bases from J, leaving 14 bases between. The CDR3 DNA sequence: TGCAGCGTTGAATGGGGACAAAGGGGAGCTTTCTTT. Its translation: CSVEWGQRGAFF.

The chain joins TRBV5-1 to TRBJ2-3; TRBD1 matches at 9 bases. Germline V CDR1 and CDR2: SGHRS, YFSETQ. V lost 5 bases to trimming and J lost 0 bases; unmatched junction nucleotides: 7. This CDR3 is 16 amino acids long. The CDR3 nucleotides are TGCGCCAGCAGAAAGCAGACAGGGGGAAGCACAGATACGCAGTATTTT. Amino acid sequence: CASRKQTGGSTDTQYF.

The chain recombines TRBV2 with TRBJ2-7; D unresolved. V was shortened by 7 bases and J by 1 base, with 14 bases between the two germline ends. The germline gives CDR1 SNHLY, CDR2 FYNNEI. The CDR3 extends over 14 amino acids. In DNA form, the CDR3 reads TGTGCCAGCATCGAGGAAAACCTGTCCTACGAGCAGTACTTC. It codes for CASIEENLSYEQYF.

The CDR3 protein is CASSRGQRQVYGYTF. As DNA, the CDR3 is TGTGCCAGCAGCCGGGGACAGAGACAAGTCTATGGCTACACCTTC. The rearrangement joins TRBV5-6 to TRBJ1-2; 7 bases are shared with TRBD1. The CDR3 has 15 amino acids. CDR1 is SGHDT and CDR2 is YYEEEE in the germline V gene. J was trimmed by 4 bases and V by 4 bases; bases with no gene match: 10.

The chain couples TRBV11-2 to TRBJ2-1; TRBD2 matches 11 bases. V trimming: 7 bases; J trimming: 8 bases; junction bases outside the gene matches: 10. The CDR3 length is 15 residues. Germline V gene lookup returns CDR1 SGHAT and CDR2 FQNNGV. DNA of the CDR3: TGTGCCAGCACCTATAGCGGGAGGGCCAGCGATGAGCAGTTCTTC. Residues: CASTYSGRASDEQFF.

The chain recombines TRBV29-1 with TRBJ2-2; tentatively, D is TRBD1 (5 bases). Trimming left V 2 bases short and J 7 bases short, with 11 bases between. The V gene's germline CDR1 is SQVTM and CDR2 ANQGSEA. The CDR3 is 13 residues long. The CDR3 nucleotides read TGCAGCGTTGAATTAAGGGGCAACGGGGAGCTGTTTTTT. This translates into CSVELRGNGELFF.

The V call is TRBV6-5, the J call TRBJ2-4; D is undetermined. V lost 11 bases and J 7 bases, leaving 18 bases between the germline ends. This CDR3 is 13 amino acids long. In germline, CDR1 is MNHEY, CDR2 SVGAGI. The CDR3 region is CAVQLIGRNIQYF. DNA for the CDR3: TGTGCCGTGCAACTGATCGGCAGGAACATTCAGTACTTC.

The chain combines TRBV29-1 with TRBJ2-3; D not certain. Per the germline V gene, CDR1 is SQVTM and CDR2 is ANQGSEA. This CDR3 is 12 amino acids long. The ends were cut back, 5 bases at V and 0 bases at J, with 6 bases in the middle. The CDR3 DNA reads TGCAGCGTTCTAGACAGCACAGATACGCAGTATTTT. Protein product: CSVLDSTDTQYF.

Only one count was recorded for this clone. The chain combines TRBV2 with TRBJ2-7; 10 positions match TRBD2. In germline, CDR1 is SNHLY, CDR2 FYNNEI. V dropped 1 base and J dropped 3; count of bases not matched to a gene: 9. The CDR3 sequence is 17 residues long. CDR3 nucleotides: TGTGCCAGCAGTGAAGTTTCTAGCGGGAGTCCGATCTACGAGCAGTACTTC. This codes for CASSEVSSGSPIYEQYF. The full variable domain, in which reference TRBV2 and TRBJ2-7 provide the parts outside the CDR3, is EPEVTQTPSHQVTQMGQEVILRCVPISNHLYFYWYRQILGQKVEFLVSFYNNEISEKSEIFDDQFSVERPDGSNFTLKIRSTKLEDSAMYFCASSEVSSGSPIYEQYFGPGTRLTVT.

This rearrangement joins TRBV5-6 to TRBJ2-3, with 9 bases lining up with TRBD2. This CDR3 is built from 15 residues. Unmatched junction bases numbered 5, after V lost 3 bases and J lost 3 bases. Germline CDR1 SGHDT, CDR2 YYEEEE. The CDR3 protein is CASSSPGLATDTQYF. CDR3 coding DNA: TGTGCCAGCAGCTCACCGGGACTAGCAACAGATACGCAGTATTTT.

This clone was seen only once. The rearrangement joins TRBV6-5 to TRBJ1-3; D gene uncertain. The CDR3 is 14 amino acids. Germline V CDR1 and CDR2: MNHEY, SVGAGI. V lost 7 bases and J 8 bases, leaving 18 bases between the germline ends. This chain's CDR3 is CASIPVSLSDTIYF. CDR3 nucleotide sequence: TGTGCCAGCATTCCTGTTTCGTTGTCAGACACCATATATTTT.

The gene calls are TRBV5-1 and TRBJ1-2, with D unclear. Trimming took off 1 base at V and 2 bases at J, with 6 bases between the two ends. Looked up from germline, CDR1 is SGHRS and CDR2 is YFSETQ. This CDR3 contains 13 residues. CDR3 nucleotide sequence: TGCGCCAGCAGCTTGAATATAAACTATGGCTACACCTTC. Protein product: CASSLNINYGYTF.

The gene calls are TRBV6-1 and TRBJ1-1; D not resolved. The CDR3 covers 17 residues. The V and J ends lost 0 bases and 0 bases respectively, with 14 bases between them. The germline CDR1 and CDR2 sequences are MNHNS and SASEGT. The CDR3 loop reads CASSEAEISQMNTEAFF. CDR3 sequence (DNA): TGTGCCAGCAGTGAAGCGGAGATCAGTCAGATGAACACTGAAGCTTTCTTT.

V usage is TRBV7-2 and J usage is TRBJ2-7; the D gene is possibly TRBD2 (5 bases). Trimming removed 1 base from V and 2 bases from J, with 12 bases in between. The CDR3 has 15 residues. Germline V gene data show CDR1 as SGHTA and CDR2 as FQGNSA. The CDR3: CASSLGGDYAYEQYF. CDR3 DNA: TGTGCCAGCAGCTTAGGGGGTGACTACGCCTACGAGCAGTACTTC. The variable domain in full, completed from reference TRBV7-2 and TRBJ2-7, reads GAGVSQSPSNKVTEKGKDVELRCDPISGHTALYWYRQSLGQGLEFLIYFQGNSAPDKSGLPSDRFSAERTGGSVSTLTIQRTQQEDSAVYLCASSLGGDYAYEQYFGPGTRLTVT.

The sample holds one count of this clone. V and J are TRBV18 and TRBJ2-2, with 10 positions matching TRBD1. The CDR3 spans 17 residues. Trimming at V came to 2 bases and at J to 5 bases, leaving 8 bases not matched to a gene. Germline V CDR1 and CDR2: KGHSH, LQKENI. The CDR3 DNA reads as TGTGCCAGCTCACCAGCATCCAGGACAGGGGGAACCGGGGAGCTGTTTTTT. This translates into CASSPASRTGGTGELFF.

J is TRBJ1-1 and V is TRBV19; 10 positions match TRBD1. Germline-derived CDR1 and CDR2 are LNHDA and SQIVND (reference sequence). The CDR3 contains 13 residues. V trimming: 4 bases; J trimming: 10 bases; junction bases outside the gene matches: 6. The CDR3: CASSTDRGQAAFF. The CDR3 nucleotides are TGTGCCAGTAGTACTGACAGGGGGCAAGCAGCTTTCTTT.

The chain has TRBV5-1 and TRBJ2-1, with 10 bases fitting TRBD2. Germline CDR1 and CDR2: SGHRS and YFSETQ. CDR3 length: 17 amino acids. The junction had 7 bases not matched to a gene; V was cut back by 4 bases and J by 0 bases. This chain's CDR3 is CASSAQASGSSYNEQFF. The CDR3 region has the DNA TGCGCCAGCAGCGCACAGGCTAGCGGGAGCTCCTACAATGAGCAGTTCTTC.

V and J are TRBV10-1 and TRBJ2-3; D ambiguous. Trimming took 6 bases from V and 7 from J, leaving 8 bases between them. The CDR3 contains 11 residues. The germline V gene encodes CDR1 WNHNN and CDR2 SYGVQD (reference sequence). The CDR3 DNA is TGCGCCAGCAGCGATAGTTATACGCAGTATTTT. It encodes CASSDSYTQYF.

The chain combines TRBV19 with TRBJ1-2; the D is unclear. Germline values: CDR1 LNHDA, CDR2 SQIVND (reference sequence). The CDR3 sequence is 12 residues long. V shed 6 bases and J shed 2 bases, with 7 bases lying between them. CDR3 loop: CASSNTNYGYTF. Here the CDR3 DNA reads TGTGCCAGTAGCAATACAAACTATGGCTACACCTTC.